A selection of T cell receptor beta chains follows, all from one sample in a study of Graves' ophthalmopathy and Graves' hyperthyroidism. TCRdb re-called the multiplex PCR reads with MiXCR, one entry per CDR3 protein. Counted here are under 250,000 distinct CDR3 sequences, approximately 21% occurring once; the ten biggest clones make up roughly 39%. The specimen was peripheral blood. The receptor source for this set is a woman aged 45-59 years with Graves' ophthalmopathy. Both conserved end residues are part of each CDR3. The order of the fields is D gene, J gene, clone size, V gene, CDR3 DNA, CDR3 protein. D genes are given only for firm matches. Clone size is stated in some rows and not others, as once, few, many or a class when expanded.

>-|TRBJ1-6|many|TRBV6-1
TGTGCCAGCAGCAATACTAATTCACCCCTCCACTTT
CASSNTNSPLHF
>TRBD2|TRBJ2-7|few|TRBV2
TGTGCCAGCAGTGCTCTAGCGGGAAAGGACGAGCAGTACTTC
CASSALAGKDEQYF
>TRBD1|TRBJ1-5|few|TRBV4-2
TGTGCCAGCAGCCAAGCCGGACAGGGGGGCAATCAGCCCCAGCATTTT
CASSQAGQGGNQPQHF
>-|TRBJ1-5|-|TRBV28
TGTGCCAGCAGTTTAAGTCAGGTTAATCAGCCCCAGCATTTT
CASSLSQVNQPQHF
>TRBD1|TRBJ1-1|many|TRBV7-2
TGTGCCAGCAGCTCCGGCTCAGGGGGCGCGACGCTGGCTTTCTTT
CASSSGSGGATLAFF
>-|TRBJ2-7|-|TRBV10-2
TGCGCCAGCAGGGAGTCCCAAACCTACGAGCAGTACTTC
CASRESQTYEQYF
>TRBD1|TRBJ2-6|many|TRBV12-5
TGTGCTAGTGGTTCCCGGGGACAGGGGGCTTCTGGGGCCAACGTCCTGACTTTC
CASGSRGQGASGANVLTF
>TRBD1|TRBJ1-2|-|TRBV19
TGTGCCAGCCAGACAGGGGCCTATGGCTACACCTTC
CASQTGAYGYTF
>-|TRBJ2-6|many|TRBV6-2/TRBV6-3
TGTGCCAGCACCGAACCTGGGGCCAACGTCCTGACTTTC
CASTEPGANVLTF
>TRBD1|TRBJ1-2|few|TRBV9
TGTGCCAGCAGCGCCCGGGACAGGCAACCTGGCTACACCTTC
CASSARDRQPGYTF
>TRBD1|TRBJ2-2|many|TRBV19
TGTGCCAGTAAACCGGGACAGGGTTACACCGGGGAGCTGTTTTTT
CASKPGQGYTGELFF
>-|TRBJ2-7|many|TRBV30
TGTGCCTGGATCGGGGGATACGAGCAGTACTTC
CAWIGGYEQYF
>-|TRBJ2-7|-|TRBV6-5
TGTGCCAGCAGTTTTGGCGGTGACGAGCAGTACTTC
CASSFGGDEQYF
>-|TRBJ1-1|-|TRBV5-1
TGCGCCAGCAGGTTCCTGCGGGGCAACACTGAAGCTTTCTTT
CASRFLRGNTEAFF
>-|TRBJ2-7|once|TRBV12-3/TRBV12-4
TGTGCCAGCAGACAAGCCCCCTTCCGGGACGGGGCCTACGAGCAGTACTTC
CASRQAPFRDGAYEQYF
>-|TRBJ2-7|many|TRBV13
TGTGCCAGCAGCCCTCGGGCATTTGGAGGCGGGGACTACGAGCAGTACTTC
CASSPRAFGGGDYEQYF
>-|TRBJ1-3|-|TRBV9
TGTGCCAGCAGCGGGGCGGGCGCAAGCTCTGGAAACACCATATATTTT
CASSGAGASSGNTIYF
>-|TRBJ2-7|many|TRBV10-3
TGTGCCATCAGTCCAGAGGCGGACGAGCAGTACTTC
CAISPEADEQYF
>TRBD2|TRBJ2-4|many|TRBV28
TGTGCCAGCAGCCCGAGACCGGGACTAGCGAGACCCCTAGCCAAAAACATTCAGTACTTC
CASSPRPGLARPLAKNIQYF
>-|TRBJ1-2|-|TRBV6-5
TGTGCCAGCAGTTACTCGGGCCAGAGGAATGGCTACACCTTC
CASSYSGQRNGYTF
>-|TRBJ1-2|-|TRBV7-2
TGTGCCAGCAGCCGGAGCCCCTATGGCTACACCTTC
CASSRSPYGYTF
>TRBD1|TRBJ1-5|few|TRBV9
TGTGCCAGCAGCAGAACGTCCGGGACAGGTTTTAATCAGCCCCAGCATTTT
CASSRTSGTGFNQPQHF
>-|TRBJ1-2|many|TRBV27
TGTGCCAGCAGTTTGAGCTCGGTCTATGGCTACACCTTC
CASSLSSVYGYTF
>-|TRBJ1-2|many|TRBV29-1
TGCAGCGTTGAAGAGACAGTCTATGGCTACACCTTC
CSVEETVYGYTF
>-|TRBJ1-1|many|TRBV19
TGTGCCAGTAGTATAGGAAGGCAAGTGAACACTGAAGCTTTCTTT
CASSIGRQVNTEAFF
>-|TRBJ2-5|-|TRBV7-3
TGTGCCAGCAACTTCCGGGGCCAAGAGACCCAGTACTTC
CASNFRGQETQYF
>-|TRBJ2-7|many|TRBV14
TGTGCCAGCAGCCAATTGGGGGATATAGACGAGCAGTACTTC
CASSQLGDIDEQYF
>-|TRBJ1-1|many|TRBV4-2
TGTGCCAGCAGCCGGACAGTTAGCATGAACACTGAAGCTTTCTTT
CASSRTVSMNTEAFF
>-|TRBJ1-1|-|TRBV6-2/TRBV6-3
TGTGCCAGCCGTGACCCTAATGAAGCTTTCTTT
CASRDPNEAFF
>TRBD1|TRBJ2-7|many|TRBV19
TGTGCCAGTAGTTCCCCAGGGGACAGGGCTTACGAGCAGTACTTC
CASSSPGDRAYEQYF
>-|TRBJ2-2|many|TRBV12-3/TRBV12-4
TGTGCCAGCAGCCTTGCCGCCGGGGAGCTGTTTTTT
CASSLAAGELFF
>-|TRBJ2-7|-|TRBV12-3/TRBV12-4
TGTGCCAGCAGTTCCAGTTGGCGGCCCTACGAGCAGTACTTC
CASSSSWRPYEQYF
>TRBD1|TRBJ1-1|many|TRBV6-1
TGTGCCAGCAGAGAGGGACAGGTTGACACTGAAGCTTTCTTT
CASREGQVDTEAFF
>-|TRBJ1-6|many|TRBV12-3/TRBV12-4
TGTGCCAGCAGTCGCCAGGGAGGGATTGGGAATTCACCCCTCCACTTT
CASSRQGGIGNSPLHF
>-|TRBJ2-7|few|TRBV13
TGTGCCAGCAGCCCGCAAACGCGCTCCTACGAGCAGTACTTC
CASSPQTRSYEQYF
>TRBD2|TRBJ2-7|many|TRBV12-3/TRBV12-4
TGTGCCAGCAGTTTGGGGGGGTCCCTTATGAACGAGCAGTACTTC
CASSLGGSLMNEQYF
>-|TRBJ2-7|many|TRBV11-2
TGTGCCAGCAGCTTAGATGCCGGGGGGCAGTACTTC
CASSLDAGGQYF
>-|TRBJ1-1|once|TRBV6-1
TGTGCCAGCAGTCCAACGACAGGTGCGAACACTGAAGCTTTCTTT
CASSPTTGANTEAFF
>-|TRBJ1-2|many|TRBV20-1
TGCAGTGCTAGAGGCCGGGACACTGCTAACTATGGCTACACCTTC
CSARGRDTANYGYTF
>TRBD1|TRBJ1-6|many|TRBV12-3/TRBV12-4
TGTGCCAGCAGTTTAGGTGTGAGGGGACAGGGGCATTCACCCCTCCACTTT
CASSLGVRGQGHSPLHF
>TRBD1|TRBJ2-7|many|TRBV15
TGTGCCACCAGCCGTCGGGACAGATCCTACGAGCAGTACTTC
CATSRRDRSYEQYF
>-|TRBJ2-1|many|TRBV6-1
TGTGCCGCAGGGGAGGCCTACAATGAGCAGTTCTTC
CAAGEAYNEQFF
>-|TRBJ1-2|many|TRBV19
TGTGCCAGTAGTTCCGCATTGCACCCTAAGGGCTACACCTTC
CASSSALHPKGYTF
>TRBD1|TRBJ2-6|few|TRBV15
TGTGCCACCCAGTTCAACAGGGGACCTGGGGCCAACGTCCTGACTTTC
CATQFNRGPGANVLTF
>-|TRBJ2-7|-|TRBV7-6
TGTGCCAGCAGCTCTACAAGATCAGGGGAGCAGTACTTC
CASSSTRSGEQYF
>TRBD1|TRBJ2-7|many|TRBV28
TGTGCCAGCAGTATTACCGGGACAGCCCTCTACGAGCAGTACTTC
CASSITGTALYEQYF
>TRBD1|TRBJ1-1|few|TRBV7-9
TGTGCCAGCAGTGAGGGAGGGGGCGGCACTGAAGCTTTCTTT
CASSEGGGGTEAFF
>TRBD2|TRBJ2-5|many|TRBV2
TGTGCCAGCAGTGACTGGGGGCGGGAGGCGAAAGAGACCCAGTACTTC
CASSDWGREAKETQYF
>-|TRBJ2-1|few|TRBV12-3/TRBV12-4
TGTGCCAGCAACCTCCGAACGGGACCCGCATACAATGAGCAGTTCTTC
CASNLRTGPAYNEQFF
>TRBD1|TRBJ2-2|few|TRBV27
TGTGCCAGCACGCGGACAGGGAACACCGGGGAGCTGTTTTTT
CASTRTGNTGELFF
>TRBD1|TRBJ2-7|-|TRBV19
TGTGCCAGTACCACAGGGGACAGGAAGACCTACGAGCAGTACTTC
CASTTGDRKTYEQYF